This T cell receptor (beta chain) was sequenced for a study of T cells in Graves' hyperthyroidism and ophthalmopathy. Study summary: Prior to any treatment, at the point of initial diagnosis, peripheral blood was collected.

The CDR3 is made up of 15 amino acids. The germline gives CDR1 SNHLY, CDR2 FYNNEI. The V and J ends lost 2 bases and 2 bases, in that order; junction bases with no gene match: 3. Ophthalmopathy patients showed a Clinical Activity Score of at least 3, NOSPECS grade of at least 4 and duration under 3 months. This clonotype has ten or more counts. Its cognate antigen is unknown. Notes on the study in general: In the blood, most expanded thyroid clonotypes above 0.001 appeared as well.

RNA transcripts yielded amplified TCR beta CDR3 regions. Researchers ran a first-round RT-PCR on the TCR CDR3 using the HTBI primer set. TCRdb re-called the multiplex PCR reads through MiXCR, storing one row per CDR3 protein. This table has more than 300,000 distinct CDR3 sequences, more than 14% appearing once. V usage is TRBV2 and J usage is TRBJ1-2; 9 positions match TRBD1. This sequence was found in a woman aged 30 to 39 with Graves' ophthalmopathy. The sample was blood. For the CDR3, the DNA is TGTGCCAGCAGTGAAATTGGACAGGGGAACTATGGCTACACCTTC. Translating it yields CASSEIGQGNYGYTF.